Sequencing of this T cell receptor beta chain was carried out in a study of blood T cell repertoires in COVID-19. Overall study: There were acute and convalescent COVID-19 samples, and they came from the United States, Italy and Spain.

The table came from immunoSEQ multiplex PCR; TCRdb's copy has only in-frame clones and leaves some out. The sample holds around 110,000 clones, about 90% seen once. V gave up 2 bases and J gave up 2 bases; unmatched junction bases: 5. Germline V CDR1 and CDR2: MDHEN, SYDVKM. The CDR3 covers 15 residues. The rearrangement joins TRBV28 to TRBJ1-1; 7 bases fit TRBD1. The sequence was obtained from a woman in her thirties with acute or convalescent COVID-19. Source material: peripheral blood. The DNA for the CDR3 is TGTGCCAGCAGTTTAATGGGGACAGCCAACACTGAAGCTTTCTTT. This sequence encodes CASSLMGTANTEAFF.